The T cell receptor beta chain under discussion was sequenced for a study of shared clonotypes between healthy human individuals. About the research overall: Donors had three CD4 naive, three CD4 memory, two CD8 naive and one CD8 memory plate apiece.

General observations from the study: With few donors, the genetic and exposure-history diversity represented was limited. Among several donors, about 5% of naive CD4 clonotypes were found in common.

A word on this clone: The antigen is not known.

V shed 5 bases and J shed 4 bases, with 12 bases lying between them. Germline CDR1 is SGHVS and CDR2 is FNYEAQ. The CDR3 has 14 amino acids. For every subset, genomic DNA was evenly distributed across several immunoSEQ plates. The protocol was immunoSEQ multiplex PCR, while the TCRdb copy is restricted to in-frame clones and leaves out a portion. The data show about 700,000 clones, with approximately 90% seen just once and about 24% held by the top ten. CD45RO-negative CD8 cells positively selected for CCR7 made up the naive population, which excluded terminally differentiated effector memory CD45RA+ cells.

The sequencing sample was made of naive CD8+ T cells sorted from blood. J is TRBJ2-1 and V is TRBV7-6; unclear D gene. The clonotype was recovered from a man aged 25 to 40 in good health. DNA for the CDR3: TGTGCCAGCAGCCCAGGCGGTTCATACAATGAGCAGTTCTTC. As protein: CASSPGGSYNEQFF.